Presented here are 6 T cell receptor beta chains from one specimen sequenced in a study of T-cell memory formation after mild COVID-19 (dated by TCRdb to the early 2020s). The method behind the library was 5' RACE. Sequencing instrument: Illumina NovaSeq 6000. The public reads were reanalyzed by TCRdb: fastp trimming at Q25, MiXCR alignment, in-frame beta chains only. Each CDR3 protein gets just one entry, which takes the most common genes and DNA from the rows behind it. Present in this sample are roughly 250,000 distinct CDR3 sequences, approximately 16% of which were seen just once. Of the sample, around 3.4% falls within the top ten clones. The sample comprised PBMCs or a T cell subset sorted from them (not recorded which). Receptor source: a man aged 18 to 29 who had mild COVID-19 (a few samples of this study predate the infection). The sample titles of this study are shuffled in the database, so cell type and time point are left out; the donor was told from shared clones.

This clonotype was seen more than once but under ten times. This chain connects TRBV5-1 to TRBJ2-1, with 11 bases aligning to TRBD2. The CDR3 sequence is 14 residues long. Trimming at V came to 4 bases and at J to 9 bases, leaving 6 bases not matched to a gene. Germline assignment: CDR1 SGHRS and CDR2 YFSETQ. CDR3 loop: CASSATSGAPEQFF. The CDR3, as DNA: TGCGCCAGCAGCGCGACTAGCGGGGCGCCTGAGCAGTTCTTC.

The chain combines TRBV20-1 with TRBJ2-3; 8 nucleotides match TRBD2. The CDR3 covers 14 residues. Germline values: CDR1 DFQATT, CDR2 SNEGSKA (reference sequence). With V trimmed by 0 bases and J by 5 bases, 4 bases remained unmatched. The DNA for the CDR3 is TGCAGTGCTAGAGAGATGACTAGCGTAGATACGCAGTATTTT. Translated, it gives CSAREMTSVDTQYF.

The chain has TRBV5-5 and TRBJ2-1, with D hard to call. The CDR3 is 13 residues long. CDR1 SGHKS and CDR2 YYEKEE come from the germline V gene (reference sequence). The V and J ends lost 3 bases and 4 bases respectively, with 8 bases between them. This CDR3 is CASSSTRYNEQFF. As DNA, the CDR3 is TGTGCCAGCAGCTCAACGAGGTACAATGAGCAGTTCTTC.

There are many counts of this clonotype. This rearrangement joins TRBV3-1 to TRBJ1-1, with D possibly being TRBD1 (6 bases). CDR1 LGHDT and CDR2 YNNKEL come from the germline V gene (reference sequence). This CDR3 has 13 amino acids. Trimming shortened V by 7 bases and J by 3 bases, and 12 bases separated the two germline ends. The DNA of the CDR3 is TGTGCCAGCATGAAACAGGGTTACACTGAAGCTTTCTTT. Its protein product is CASMKQGYTEAFF.

This clonotype showed up just a few times. The chain links TRBV5-1 to TRBJ2-1, with TRBD2 identical over 13 bases. The CDR3 runs 14 residues. The germline V gene has CDR1 SGHRS and CDR2 YFSETQ. Germline trimming cut 4 bases from V and 7 bases from J; bases unmatched to any gene: 2. The CDR3 DNA reads TGCGCCAGCAGCGTGGGACTAGCGGGGAATGAGCAGTTCTTC. It translates to CASSVGLAGNEQFF.

V gene TRBV11-2 combines with J gene TRBJ2-1, with 10 bases fitting TRBD2. The length of the CDR3 is 17 residues. Germline CDR1 reads SGHAT; CDR2 reads FQNNGV. V shed 8 bases, J shed 4 bases, and the junction held 14 bases outside the gene matches. The CDR3 region is CASHGSGGSPRYNEQFF. The CDR3 region has the DNA TGTGCCAGCCACGGTAGCGGGGGGTCTCCTAGGTACAATGAGCAGTTCTTC.